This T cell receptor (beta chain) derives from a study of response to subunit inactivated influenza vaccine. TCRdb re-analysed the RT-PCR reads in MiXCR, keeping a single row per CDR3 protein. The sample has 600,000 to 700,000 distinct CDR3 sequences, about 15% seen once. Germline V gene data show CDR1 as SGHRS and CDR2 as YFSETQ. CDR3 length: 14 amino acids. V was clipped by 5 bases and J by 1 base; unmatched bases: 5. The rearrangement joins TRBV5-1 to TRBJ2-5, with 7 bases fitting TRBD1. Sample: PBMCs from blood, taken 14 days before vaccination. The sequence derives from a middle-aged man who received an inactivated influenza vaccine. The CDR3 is CASSSRGSQETQYF. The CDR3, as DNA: TGCGCCAGCAGTAGCAGGGGGTCCCAAGAGACCCAGTACTTC.